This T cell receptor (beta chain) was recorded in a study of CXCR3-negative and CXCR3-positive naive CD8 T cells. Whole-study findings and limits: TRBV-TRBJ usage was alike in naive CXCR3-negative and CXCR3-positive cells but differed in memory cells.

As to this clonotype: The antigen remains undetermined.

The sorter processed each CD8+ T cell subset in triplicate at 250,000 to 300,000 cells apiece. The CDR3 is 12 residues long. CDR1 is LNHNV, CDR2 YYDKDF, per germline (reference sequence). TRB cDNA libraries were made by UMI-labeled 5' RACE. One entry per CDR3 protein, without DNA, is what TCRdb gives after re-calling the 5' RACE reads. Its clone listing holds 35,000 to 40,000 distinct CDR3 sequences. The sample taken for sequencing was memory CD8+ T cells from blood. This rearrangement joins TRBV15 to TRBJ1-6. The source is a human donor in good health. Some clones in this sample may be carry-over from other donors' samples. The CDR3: CATSGENSPLHF.